Presented here are 12 T cell receptor beta chains from one specimen sequenced in a study of beta chain features in type 1 diabetes. The sequenced template was cDNA made from the entire isolated RNA. Profiling relied on immunoSEQ multiplex PCR, and the TCRdb table lists in-frame clones only, not all of them. The sample lists 130,000 to 150,000 clones, just over 9% occurring once. The source material was central memory CD4+ T cells from blood. These receptors all stem from a man between 18 and 35 years old in good health.

J is TRBJ1-4 and V is TRBV11-2; 7 bases agree with TRBD1. CDR3 length: 16 amino acids. V was pared by 5 bases and J by 4 bases, with 10 bases of the junction left unmatched. Germline V gene sequence: CDR1 SGHAT, CDR2 FQNNGV. CDR3 loop: CASSPRTGRDNEKLFF. CDR3 sequence (DNA): TGTGCCAGCAGCCCAAGGACAGGTCGAGATAATGAAAAACTGTTTTTT.

This chain joins TRBV6-6 and TRBJ2-7; perhaps TRBD2 as D (5 bases). Trimming removed 7 bases from V and 5 bases from J, with 15 bases in between. The length of the CDR3 is 13 residues. CDR1 and CDR2 from the germline V gene are MNHNY and SVGAGI (reference sequence). Here the CDR3 DNA reads TGTGCCAGCACCCGAGGGTTTGCGAACGAGCAGTACTTC. It encodes CASTRGFANEQYF.

This clone has only a few counts. Other DNA variants within this sample encode the same CDR3. The chain combines TRBV7-2 with TRBJ1-3; a weak D match, TRBD1 (5 bases). Trimming removed 4 bases at V and 4 bases at J, with 8 bases between. Germline CDR1 and CDR2: SGHTA and FQGNSA. This CDR3 spans 13 amino acids. The CDR3 is CASSSRQGNTIYF. The CDR3 DNA reads as TGTGCCAGCAGCTCAAGACAGGGAAACACCATATATTTT.

V and J are TRBV19 and TRBJ2-7; 8 positions agree with TRBD1. The CDR3 contains 15 residues. V gave up 4 bases and J gave up 5 bases; unmatched junction bases: 10. Germline V gives CDR1 LNHDA, CDR2 SQIVND (reference sequence). The CDR3 loop reads CASSTRGRGQDEQYF. CDR3 sequence (DNA): TGTGCCAGTAGTACCCGTGGCAGGGGGCAGGACGAGCAGTACTTC.

The rearrangement links TRBV4-1 to TRBJ1-1, with 9 bases lining up with TRBD1. V was clipped by 2 bases and J by 10 bases; unmatched bases: 11. The CDR3 spans 15 residues. Germline CDR1 is MGHRA and CDR2 is YSYEKL. The CDR3 here is CASSQKWTGAGLAFF. CDR3 nucleotides: TGCGCCAGCAGCCAAAAGTGGACAGGGGCTGGATTAGCTTTCTTT.

This clone was seen a few times. This chain's CDR3 is CASSPYTADSTYEQYF. In nucleotides, the CDR3 is TGTGCCAGCTCACCTTATACCGCGGACAGCACCTACGAGCAGTACTTC. The chain has TRBV18 and TRBJ2-7; perhaps TRBD1 as D (6 bases). This CDR3 is 16 amino acids long. Germline CDR1 reads KGHSH; CDR2 reads LQKENI. Between the trimmed V and J ends, which lost 3 bases and 2 bases, there was a span of 17 bases.

V usage is TRBV7-3 and J usage is TRBJ2-1; 10 bases agree with TRBD2. CDR3 length equals 17 residues. CDR1 SGHTA and CDR2 FQGTGA come from the germline V gene. V was pared by 4 bases and J by 4 bases, with 10 bases of the junction left unmatched. The CDR3 region is CASSSQALAGPYNEQFF. The CDR3 DNA is TGTGCCAGCAGCTCCCAGGCACTAGCGGGGCCTTACAATGAGCAGTTCTTC.

The rearrangement joins TRBV19 to TRBJ2-1, with D possibly TRBD1 on 6 matching bases. Germline-derived CDR1 and CDR2 are LNHDA and SQIVND (reference sequence). Trimming shortened V by 9 bases and J by 4 bases, and 10 bases separated the two germline ends. This CDR3 has 12 residues. CDR3 in DNA: TGTGCCAGCGGGACACATTACAATGAGCAGTTCTTC. Amino acids: CASGTHYNEQFF.

This clone came up a few times. The chain has TRBV14 and TRBJ1-6; D might be TRBD1 (5 bases). CDR1 SGHDN and CDR2 FVKESK come from the germline V gene. This CDR3 is 13 amino acids long. V lost 4 bases to trimming and J lost 11 bases, with 12 bases between them. CDR3 sequence reads: CASSRQMDTPLHF. Written as DNA, the CDR3 is TGTGCCAGCAGCCGACAGATGGATACACCCCTCCACTTT.

There are a few counts of this clone. The V gene is TRBV6-6, the J gene TRBJ1-5; the D is unclear. The CDR3 is made up of 15 amino acids. The V and J ends lost 3 bases and 0 bases respectively, with 9 bases between them. Germline-derived CDR1 and CDR2 are MNHNY and SVGAGI (reference sequence). The CDR3 sequence: CASSYNSYSNQPQHF. The CDR3 DNA reads as TGTGCCAGCAGTTATAACAGTTATAGCAATCAGCCCCAGCATTTT.

The sample holds a few counts of this clone. The CDR3 region is CASSLGALYQETQYF. The CDR3 DNA sequence: TGTGCCAGCAGCTTAGGGGCCCTGTACCAAGAGACCCAGTACTTC. The rearrangement uses TRBV5-5 and TRBJ2-5; D might be TRBD1 (5 bases). The length of the CDR3 is 15 residues. The ends were cut back, 2 bases at V and 0 bases at J, with 11 bases in the middle. Germline-derived CDR1 and CDR2 are SGHKS and YYEKEE (reference sequence).

This clone occurred a few times. This rearrangement joins TRBV7-2 to TRBJ1-5, with D perhaps TRBD1 (6 bases). Trimming left V 2 bases short and J 3 bases short, with 11 bases between. The CDR3 covers 15 residues. Germline V gene sequence: CDR1 SGHTA, CDR2 FQGNSA. The CDR3 loop is CASSLTGPVNQPQHF. The CDR3 region has the DNA TGTGCCAGCAGCTTAACAGGGCCAGTCAATCAGCCCCAGCATTTT.